The rows below give T cell receptor beta chains drawn from one sample of a study of CXCR3-negative and CXCR3-positive naive CD8 T cells. TCRdb re-called the 5' RACE reads and shows each CDR3 protein once, DNA omitted. Its table lists roughly 50,000 distinct CDR3 sequences. Source material: naive CXCR3+ CD8+ T cells from blood. The receptors derive from a human donor in good health. Some clones in this sample may be carry-over from other donors' samples. CDR3s include the opening cysteine and the closing phenylalanine or tryptophan. Clone sizes are given selectively: once, few, many, or a class where the clone is expanded.

size	V	J	CDR3
.	TRBV7-9	TRBJ1-1	CAGSYEDTEAFF
.	TRBV29-1	TRBJ2-1	CSVELAVVYNEQFF
.	TRBV25-1	TRBJ1-2	CASSGQGEANYGYTF
.	TRBV7-2	TRBJ1-2	CASSLARNRDGYTF
medium-sized	TRBV5-1	TRBJ2-7	CASTFEGRPPEQYF
.	TRBV18	TRBJ1-1	CASSPTGPTEAFF
.	TRBV7-9	TRBJ2-7	CASSPPAGSEQYF
.	TRBV7-6	TRBJ2-2	CASSPTGGATGELFF
.	TRBV7-9	TRBJ2-3	CASSWGFGEDTQYF
.	TRBV7-9	TRBJ1-2	CASSFTYGGNYGYTF
.	TRBV21-1	TRBJ2-1	CASNYRRQGTAYNEQFF
.	TRBV19	TRBJ2-2	CASSMMESSDSSGELFF
.	TRBV29-1	TRBJ2-1	CSVGPIPSGEQFF
.	TRBV2	TRBJ2-2	CALSGTGELFF
.	TRBV29-1	TRBJ2-5	CSAVTLYQETQYF
.	TRBV9	TRBJ1-6	CASSGDRGPYSPLHF
.	TRBV7-9	TRBJ2-7	CASSHSPGQGTVEQYF
.	TRBV4-3	TRBJ2-5	CASSQGIQETQYF
.	TRBV4-3	TRBJ2-5	CASSQTGLGGTQYF
.	TRBV11-3	TRBJ2-1	CASSPSRLAGANEQFF
.	TRBV11-3	TRBJ2-7	CASSYFPGQGYEQYF
.	TRBV14	TRBJ2-5	CASSEGGMQETQYF
.	TRBV3-1	TRBJ2-7	CAGSPFETGGHEQYF
.	TRBV7-6	TRBJ1-6	CASSPTAGQINSPLHF
.	TRBV28	TRBJ2-7	CASSYAGFSLSYEQYF
.	TRBV7-9	TRBJ2-1	CASSPPGGNEQFF
.	TRBV7-2	TRBJ2-7	CASSLTQTYEQYF
.	TRBV20-1	TRBJ1-5	CSAREEDGGRNQPQHF
.	TRBV7-2	TRBJ2-3	CASSLWASGEDTDTQYF
.	TRBV9	TRBJ2-1	CASSGIQGNEQFF
.	TRBV28	TRBJ2-7	CASSPSGTGSSYEQYF
.	TRBV12-3/TRBV12-4	TRBJ2-7	CASSRVGGSEQYF
.	TRBV7-9	TRBJ1-1	CASSFPTGGADNTEAFF
.	TRBV6-4	TRBJ2-1	CASSDSGGTGGNEQFF
.	TRBV14	TRBJ2-1	CASSRLAGVYNEQFF
.	TRBV12-3/TRBV12-4	TRBJ2-5	CASSSSEYQETQYF
.	TRBV7-3	TRBJ1-1	CASSQRQGLNTEAFF
.	TRBV4-2	TRBJ2-6	CASSQEQGGSNVLTF
.	TRBV29-1	TRBJ2-5	CSVDREDETQYF
.	TRBV7-3	TRBJ2-2	CASSLGGAGELFF